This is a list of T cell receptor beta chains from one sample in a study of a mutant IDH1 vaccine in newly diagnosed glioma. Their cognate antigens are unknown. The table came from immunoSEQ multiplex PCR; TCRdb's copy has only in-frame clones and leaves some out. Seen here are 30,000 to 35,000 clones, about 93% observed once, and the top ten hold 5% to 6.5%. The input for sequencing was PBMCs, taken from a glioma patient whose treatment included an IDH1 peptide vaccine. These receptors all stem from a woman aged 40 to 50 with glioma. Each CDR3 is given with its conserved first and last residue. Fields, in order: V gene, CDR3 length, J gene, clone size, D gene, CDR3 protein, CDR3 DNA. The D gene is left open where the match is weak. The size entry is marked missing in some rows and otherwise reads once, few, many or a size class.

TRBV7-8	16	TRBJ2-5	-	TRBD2	CASSLRRGGPQETQYF	TGTGCCAGCAGCTTAAGGCGCGGGGGACCCCAAGAGACCCAGTACTTC
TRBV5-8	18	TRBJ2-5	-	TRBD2	CASSLALLAGGLQETQYF	TGTGCCAGCAGCTTGGCGTTACTAGCGGGGGGACTACAAGAGACCCAGTACTTC
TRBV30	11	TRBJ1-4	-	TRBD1	CASTGVEKLFF	TGTGCCTCTACAGGGGTCGAAAAACTGTTTTTT
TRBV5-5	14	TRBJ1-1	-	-	CASSLVWPGTEAFF	TGTGCCAGCAGCTTGGTTTGGCCAGGCACTGAAGCTTTCTTT
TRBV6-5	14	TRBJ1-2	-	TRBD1	CASSPLDRVYGYTF	TGTGCCAGCAGCCCCTTAGACAGGGTCTATGGCTACACCTTC
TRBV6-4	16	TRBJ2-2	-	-	CASSDRLPSGTGELFF	TGTGCCAGCAGTGACAGGCTACCCTCTGGCACCGGGGAGCTGTTTTTT
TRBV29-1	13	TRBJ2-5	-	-	CSARPGAGETQYF	TGCAGCGCCAGACCAGGGGCGGGGGAGACCCAGTACTTC
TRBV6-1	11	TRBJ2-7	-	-	CASSYYVEQYF	TGTGCCAGCAGTTATTACGTCGAGCAGTACTTC
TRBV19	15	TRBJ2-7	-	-	CASSMVDRSTYEQYF	TGTGCCAGTAGTATGGTGGACCGATCCACCTACGAGCAGTACTTC
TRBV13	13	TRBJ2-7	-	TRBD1	CASSFRDRGEQYF	TGTGCCAGCAGCTTCCGGGACAGGGGCGAGCAGTACTTC
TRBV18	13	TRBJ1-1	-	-	CASSPPDGPRSFF	TGTGCCAGCTCACCACCGGACGGCCCGAGAAGTTTCTTT
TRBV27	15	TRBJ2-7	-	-	CASSSTGYLSYEQYF	TGTGCCAGCAGTTCCACGGGGTATCTCTCCTACGAGCAGTACTTC
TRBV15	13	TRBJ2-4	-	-	CATSRLVENIQYF	TGTGCCACCAGCAGACTAGTAGAAAACATTCAGTACTTC
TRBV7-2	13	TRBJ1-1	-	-	CASSLARGAEAFF	TGTGCCAGCAGCTTAGCGCGGGGGGCTGAAGCTTTCTTT
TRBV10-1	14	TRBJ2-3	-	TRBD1	CASSESGDRYTQYF	TGCGCCAGCAGTGAGTCGGGGGACAGGTATACGCAGTATTTT
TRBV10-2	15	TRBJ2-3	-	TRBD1	CASRSRQGVPDTQYF	TGCGCCAGCAGGTCGCGACAGGGGGTCCCAGATACGCAGTATTTT
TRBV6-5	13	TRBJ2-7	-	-	CASRTQGTYEQYF	TGTGCCAGCCGAACACAGGGAACCTACGAGCAGTACTTC
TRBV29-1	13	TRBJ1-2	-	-	CSVERKLSYGYTF	TGCAGCGTTGAAAGGAAACTCTCCTATGGCTACACCTTC
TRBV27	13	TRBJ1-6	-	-	CASSPVRGSPLHF	TGTGCCAGCAGTCCCGTCAGGGGTTCACCCCTCCACTTT
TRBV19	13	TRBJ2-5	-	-	CASSIGGRETQYF	TGTGCCAGTAGTATCGGGGGACGAGAGACCCAGTACTTC
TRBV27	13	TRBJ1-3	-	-	CASTGRETNTIYF	TGTGCCAGCACCGGACGAGAGACGAACACCATATATTTT
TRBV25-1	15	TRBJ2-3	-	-	CASSASLRSTDTQYF	TGTGCCAGCAGTGCGTCGCTTCGTAGCACAGATACGCAGTATTTT
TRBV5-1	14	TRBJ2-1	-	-	CASSPAGSYNEQFF	TGCGCCAGCAGCCCAGCGGGCTCCTACAATGAGCAGTTCTTC
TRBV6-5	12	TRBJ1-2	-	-	CASRGVGGGYTF	TGTGCCAGCAGAGGAGTGGGCGGTGGCTACACCTTC
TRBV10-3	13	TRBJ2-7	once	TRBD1	CAIRPTGSYEQYF	TGTGCCATCAGACCGACAGGGAGCTACGAGCAGTACTTC
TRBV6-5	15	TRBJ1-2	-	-	CASSYSTASLYGYTF	TGTGCCAGCAGTTACTCGACTGCATCCCTCTATGGCTACACCTTC
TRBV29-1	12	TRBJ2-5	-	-	CSVAINKETQYF	TGCAGCGTTGCCATTAACAAAGAGACCCAGTACTTC
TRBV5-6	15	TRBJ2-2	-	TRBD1	CASSPGTGKAGELFF	TGTGCCAGCAGCCCCGGGACAGGGAAGGCCGGGGAGCTGTTTTTT
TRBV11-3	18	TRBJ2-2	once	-	CASSLSLWQGKNTGELFF	TGTGCCAGCAGCTTGAGTTTGTGGCAGGGAAAGAACACCGGGGAGCTGTTTTTT
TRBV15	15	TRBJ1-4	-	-	CATSRDRGTNEKLFF	TGTGCCACCAGCAGAGATAGAGGGACTAATGAAAAACTGTTTTTT
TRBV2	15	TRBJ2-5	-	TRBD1	CASTRGQGAWETQYF	TGTGCCAGCACCCGGGGACAGGGGGCCTGGGAGACCCAGTACTTC
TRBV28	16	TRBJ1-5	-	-	CASSLFGRGGNQPQHF	TGTGCCAGCAGTTTATTCGGCAGGGGCGGCAATCAGCCCCAGCATTTT
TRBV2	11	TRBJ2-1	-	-	CASSGRVEQFF	TGTGCCAGCAGTGGGAGGGTTGAGCAGTTCTTC
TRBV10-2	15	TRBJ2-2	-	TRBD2	CASSDFLAVTGELFF	TGCGCCAGCAGTGATTTTCTAGCGGTCACCGGGGAGCTGTTTTTT
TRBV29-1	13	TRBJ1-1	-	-	CSVGWGPNTEAFF	TGCAGCGTGGGGTGGGGACCGAACACTGAAGCTTTCTTT
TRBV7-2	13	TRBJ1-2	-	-	CASSSHGNYGYTF	TGTGCCAGCAGTTCCCACGGCAACTATGGCTACACCTTC
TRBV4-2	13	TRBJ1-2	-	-	CASSQDKVPGYTF	TGTGCCAGCAGCCAAGACAAGGTTCCTGGCTACACCTTC
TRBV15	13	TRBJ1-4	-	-	CATQRGGGEKLFF	TGTGCCACCCAGAGGGGGGGTGGCGAAAAACTGTTTTTT
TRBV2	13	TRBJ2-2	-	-	CASSAGNTGELFF	TGTGCCAGCAGTGCAGGGAACACCGGGGAGCTGTTTTTT
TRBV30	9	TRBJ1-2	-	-	CAWIDGYTF	TGTGCCTGGATTGATGGCTACACCTTC
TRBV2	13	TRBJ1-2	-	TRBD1	CASSDDRDGGYTF	TGTGCCAGCAGTGACGACAGGGATGGAGGCTACACCTTC
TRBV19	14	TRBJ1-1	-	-	CASSIGRGNTEAFF	TGTGCCAGTAGTATCGGCCGGGGGAACACTGAAGCTTTCTTT
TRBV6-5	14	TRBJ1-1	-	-	CASSFYMVNTEAFF	TGTGCCAGCAGTTTTTACATGGTGAACACTGAAGCTTTCTTT
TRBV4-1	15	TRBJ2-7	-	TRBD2	CASSQPGLVAYEQYF	TGCGCCAGCAGCCAACCGGGACTAGTGGCCTACGAGCAGTACTTC
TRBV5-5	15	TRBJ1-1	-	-	CASSLGAGLNTEAFF	TGTGCCAGCAGCTTGGGTGCGGGGTTGAACACTGAAGCTTTCTTT
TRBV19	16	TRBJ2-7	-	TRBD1	CASSIWKGQGDYEQYF	TGTGCCAGTAGTATATGGAAGGGACAGGGGGACTACGAGCAGTACTTC